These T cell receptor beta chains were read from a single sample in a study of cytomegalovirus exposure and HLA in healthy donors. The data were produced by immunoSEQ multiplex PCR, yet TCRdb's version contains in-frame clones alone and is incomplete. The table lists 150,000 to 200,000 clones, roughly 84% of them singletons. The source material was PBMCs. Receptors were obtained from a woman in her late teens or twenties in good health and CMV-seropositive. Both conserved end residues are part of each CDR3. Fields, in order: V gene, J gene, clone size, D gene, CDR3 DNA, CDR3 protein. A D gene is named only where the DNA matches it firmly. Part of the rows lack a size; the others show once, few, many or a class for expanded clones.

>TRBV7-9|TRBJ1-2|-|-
TGTGCCAGCAGCTTCGCAGCTAACTATGGCTACACCTTC
CASSFAANYGYTF
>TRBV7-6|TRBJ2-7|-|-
TGTGCCAGCAGCGCCCAGGAGGGAATGAGGGAGCAGTACTTC
CASSAQEGMREQYF
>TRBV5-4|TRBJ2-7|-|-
TGTGCCAGCAGCCCGTCTGTGGGGGCCGCCTCCTACGAGCAGTACTTC
CASSPSVGAASYEQYF
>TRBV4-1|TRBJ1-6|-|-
TGCGCCAGCAGCCATACAGCCTCTAATTCACCCCTCCACTTT
CASSHTASNSPLHF
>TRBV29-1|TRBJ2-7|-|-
TGCAGCGTTGAAAAACAGGTCCCCCACGAGCAGTACTTC
CSVEKQVPHEQYF
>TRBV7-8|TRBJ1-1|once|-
TGTGCCAGCTTAGCCCTTGGAGGGATAGGCACTGAAGCTTTCTTT
CASLALGGIGTEAFF
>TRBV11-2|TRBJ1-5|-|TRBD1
TGTGCCAGCAGCTTAGGACAGGGCGTGTTCAATCAGCCCCAGCATTTT
CASSLGQGVFNQPQHF
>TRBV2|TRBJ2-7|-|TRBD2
TGTGCCAGCAGGGGGGGGTTGGGAAAAGGGCTCTACGAGCAGTACTTC
CASRGGLGKGLYEQYF
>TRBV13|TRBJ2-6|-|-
TGTGCCAGCAGCGAGGGTGGAGGAGGGGCCAACGTCCTGACTTTC
CASSEGGGGANVLTF
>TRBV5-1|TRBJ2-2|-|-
TGCGCCAGCAGTCCGGGGGATAGCACCGGGGAGCTGTTTTTT
CASSPGDSTGELFF
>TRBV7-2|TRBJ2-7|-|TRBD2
TGTGCCAGCAGCCCCAGTAGCGGGGGGTACGAGCAGTACTTC
CASSPSSGGYEQYF
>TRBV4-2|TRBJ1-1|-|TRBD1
TGTGCCAGCAGCCAAGAGCTACGGACAGGGGGCACTGAAGCTTTCTTT
CASSQELRTGGTEAFF
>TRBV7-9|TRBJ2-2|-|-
TGTGCCAGCCGGGGGTCGGGGGAGCTGTTTTTT
CASRGSGELFF
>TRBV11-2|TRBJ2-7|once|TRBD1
TGTGCCAGCAGCTTGACTTGGGACAGGAGCTACGAGCAGTACTTC
CASSLTWDRSYEQYF
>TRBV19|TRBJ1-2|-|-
TGTGCCAGTAGTATAGGGGCAGGGACTAACTATGGCTACACCTTC
CASSIGAGTNYGYTF
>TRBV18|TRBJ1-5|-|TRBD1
TGTGCCAGCTCACCCTACTATCGACAGGGTCTCCAGCCCCAGCATTTT
CASSPYYRQGLQPQHF
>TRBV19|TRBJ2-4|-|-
TGTGCCAGTAGTGACAGGTCGCGTCTGAACATTCAGTACTTC
CASSDRSRLNIQYF
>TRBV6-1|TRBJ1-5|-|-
TGTGCCAGCAGTGAACAACAGGGCATTAATCAGCCCCAGCATTTT
CASSEQQGINQPQHF
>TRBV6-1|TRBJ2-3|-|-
TGTGCCAGCAGTGGGACTTCCATTTCTACGCAGTATTTT
CASSGTSISTQYF
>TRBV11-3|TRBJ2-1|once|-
TGTGCCAGCAGTGGGGCAGGGGGGTACAATGAGCAGTTCTTC
CASSGAGGYNEQFF
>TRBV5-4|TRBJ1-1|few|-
TGTGCCAGCAGCCTACCCCAGGGGCAAGGCACTGAAGCTTTCTTT
CASSLPQGQGTEAFF
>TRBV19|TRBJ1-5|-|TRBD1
TGTGCCAGTAGTACTTCCAACAGGGGACAACAGCCCCAGCATTTT
CASSTSNRGQQPQHF
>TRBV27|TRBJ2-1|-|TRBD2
TGTGCCAGCCACCCTAGCGGGGGATCCAATGAGCAGTTCTTC
CASHPSGGSNEQFF
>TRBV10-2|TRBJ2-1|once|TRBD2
TGCGCCAGCACTCCGGGGGGGTGGAATGAGCAGTTCTTC
CASTPGGWNEQFF
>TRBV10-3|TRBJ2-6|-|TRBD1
TGTGCCATCAGTCCCGGACAGGCCTTCCCCCCTGGGGCCAACGTCCTGACTTTC
CAISPGQAFPPGANVLTF